This section outlines one T cell receptor (beta chain) sequence together with its context. The entry originates in a study of cytomegalovirus exposure and HLA in healthy donors. Trimming stripped 2 bases from V and 1 base from J, with 9 bases between. CDR1 and CDR2 (germline): GTSNPN, SVGIG (reference sequence). The length of the CDR3 is 14 residues. With 60 Vbeta and 13 Jbeta primers, the PCR was carried out. Sequenced by immunoSEQ multiplex PCR; TCRdb stores in-frame clones only, minus some. The table records around 210,000 clones, around 80% of them present only once. The TCR originated in a boy aged 5-17 years in good health and CMV-seronegative. V is TRBV30 and J is TRBJ1-3; no firm D call. Sample: PBMCs. The CDR3 nucleotides read TGTGCCTGGAGTTTCTCTCGTTCTGGAAACACCATATATTTT. Protein product: CAWSFSRSGNTIYF.